The 5 T cell receptor beta chains below all came from one sample that was sequenced in a study of blood T cell repertoires in COVID-19. Profiled with immunoSEQ multiplex PCR; TCRdb holds only in-frame clones, not every one. The sample holds 100,000 to 150,000 clones, roughly 83% seen once. Sequencing input: peripheral blood. The receptors were sampled from a middle-aged man with active or convalescent COVID-19.

The chain links TRBV10-3 to TRBJ2-7; D might be TRBD1 (5 bases). The CDR3 has 14 residues. V was shortened by 5 bases and J by 0 bases, with 11 bases between the two germline ends. Germline V gene sequence: CDR1 ENHRY, CDR2 SYGVKD. CDR3 in amino acids: CAISHKGVSYEQYF. For the CDR3, the DNA is TGTGCCATCAGTCATAAAGGGGTCTCCTACGAGCAGTACTTC.

The chain joins TRBV28 to TRBJ2-5; TRBD2 might be the D (5 bases). This CDR3 comprises 15 residues. CDR1 MDHEN and CDR2 SYDVKM come from the germline V gene. Between the trimmed V and J ends, which lost 1 base and 1 base, there was a span of 10 bases. The CDR3 DNA follows: TGTGCCAGCAGTTTATCCAGGACTTTCCAAGAGACCCAGTACTTC. It is translated as CASSLSRTFQETQYF.

This clone was observed a handful of times. The V and J genes are TRBV7-9 and TRBJ2-1, with 10 bases identical to TRBD2. With 3 bases clipped from V and 5 bases from J, the junction kept 4 bases outside the gene matches. Germline V gives CDR1 SEHNR, CDR2 FQNEAQ (reference sequence). This CDR3 has 15 amino acids. CDR3 loop: CASSFALAGNNEQFF. DNA for the CDR3: TGTGCCAGCAGCTTTGCACTAGCGGGAAACAATGAGCAGTTCTTC.

The gene calls are TRBV6-5 and TRBJ2-7, with 9 bases identical to TRBD1. Per the germline V gene, CDR1 is MNHEY and CDR2 is SVGAGI. The V and J ends lost 0 bases and 2 bases, in that order; junction bases with no gene match: 5. This CDR3 contains 16 residues. CDR3: CASSYSRTGDTYEQYF. In DNA form, the CDR3 reads TGTGCCAGCAGTTACTCTCGGACAGGGGATACCTACGAGCAGTACTTC.

CDR3 DNA sequence: TGTGCCAGTAGTATTCAGGGCGGCAATCAGCCCCAGCATTTT. Residues: CASSIQGGNQPQHF. The chain combines TRBV19 with TRBJ1-5, with D perhaps matching TRBD1 (5 bases). This CDR3 has 14 residues. The germline V gene encodes CDR1 LNHDA and CDR2 SQIVND (reference sequence). The V gene lost 3 bases and the J gene lost 2 bases, with 8 bases spanning the gap.